One TCR beta chain is described in this entry. Its matching antigen is unknown. The data were taken from a study of cytomegalovirus exposure and HLA in healthy donors. The wider study: Unique TCR beta sequences numbering about 100 million came from some 200 million T cells in an earlier analysis. General study points: Some public TCRs appeared in many individuals, while most sequences were rare.

PCR employed 60 Vbeta and 13 Jbeta primers. Under the authors' procedure: A later analysis counted approximately 80 million unique TCR beta chains, 10 million to 12 million shared. Measured with immunoSEQ multiplex PCR; TCRdb has only the in-frame clones, and not every one. The V and J calls and clone size come from that table; D and trimming were worked out from the DNA. Among over 200,000 clones listed, 70% to 85% were seen once. The clonotype was recovered from a male donor in good health and CMV-seronegative. The sequenced sample was PBMCs.

The CDR3 nucleotides are TGCGCCAGCAGCCAGCGTCCCGGGATCCAAGAACTGTCGACAGATACGCAGTATTTT. Residues: CASSQRPGIQELSTDTQYF. The chain recombines TRBV4-1 with TRBJ2-3; weak D call: TRBD2 (5 bases). The CDR3 is 19 amino acids. The germline V gene has CDR1 MGHRA and CDR2 YSYEKL. The V and J ends lost 3 bases and 3 bases respectively, with 25 bases between them.